The next 20 T cell receptor beta chains were all read from a single sample in a study of shared clonotypes between healthy human individuals. Clones were sequenced by immunoSEQ multiplex PCR, and TCRdb holds only the in-frame ones, with some missing. The sample comprises roughly 1,000,000 clones, approximately 78% of which are singletons, and more than 0.5% rests with the top ten. Material for sequencing was memory CD4+ T cells from PBMCs. The subset here: CD45RA-negative fraction. These receptors all stem from a young man in good health. Some clones in this sample may be carry-over from other donors' samples.

V gene TRBV18 combines with J gene TRBJ2-1, with D possibly being TRBD1 (6 bases). In germline, CDR1 is KGHSH, CDR2 LQKENI. The V gene lost 3 bases and the J gene lost 8 bases, with 23 bases spanning the gap. The length of the CDR3 is 17 residues. CDR3 sequence: CASSPSPNPLRQDEQFF. The CDR3, as DNA: TGTGCCAGCTCACCTTCCCCCAATCCTCTACGACAGGATGAGCAGTTCTTC.

This clone is a singleton in its sample. The chain carries TRBV6-5 and TRBJ2-3; D tentatively reads TRBD1 or TRBD2 (5 bases each). Germline lookup yields CDR1 MNHEY and CDR2 SVGAGI. The V and J ends lost 5 bases and 5 bases respectively, with 11 bases between them. The CDR3 loop spans 13 amino acids. CDR3 residues: CASSTGAGDTQYF. The CDR3 DNA is TGTGCCAGCAGTACAGGCGCGGGAGATACGCAGTATTTT.

Of note for this clone: The sample carries other DNA sequences with the same CDR3. The chain carries TRBV5-1 and TRBJ2-3, with a tentative D call TRBD1 (6 bases). V lost 2 bases to trimming and J lost 4 bases, with 8 bases between them. Germline lookup yields CDR1 SGHRS and CDR2 YFSETQ. This CDR3 region has 13 residues. In DNA form, the CDR3 reads TGCGCCAGCAGCTTCCAGGGGTCAGATACGCAGTATTTT. Translating it yields CASSFQGSDTQYF.

This clone was seen only once. This chain uses TRBV29-1 with TRBJ2-4, with no clear D. The CDR3 loop spans 13 amino acids. Germline V gene sequence: CDR1 SQVTM, CDR2 ANQGSEA. Deletions cut 4 bases from V and 8 bases from J, with 15 bases between. The CDR3 loop is CSVGLRGVDIQYF. The CDR3 DNA follows: TGCAGCGTTGGTCTCCGCGGAGTAGACATTCAGTACTTC.

The rearrangement links TRBV6-1 to TRBJ1-1; no clear D. Germline loops: CDR1 MNHNS, CDR2 SASEGT. The CDR3 is 14 amino acids. V lost 2 bases to trimming and J lost 0 bases, with 7 bases between them. CDR3 sequence reads: CASSEQILNTEAFF. CDR3 bases: TGTGCCAGCAGTGAACAAATTTTGAACACTGAAGCTTTCTTT.

The gene calls are TRBV6-1 and TRBJ2-1; the match to TRBD1 covers 7 bases. The ends lost 3 bases at V and 6 bases at J; junction bases unmatched: 14. Per the germline V gene, CDR1 is MNHNS and CDR2 is SASEGT. This CDR3 region has 17 residues. This CDR3 is CASSDSSGTVTFNEQFF. CDR3 DNA sequence: TGTGCCAGCAGTGATTCCTCCGGGACAGTGACCTTCAATGAGCAGTTCTTC.

The chain couples TRBV7-3 to TRBJ2-3; the D gene is possibly TRBD2 (6 bases). Germline V lookup: CDR1 SGHTA, CDR2 FQGTGA. CDR3 length equals 16 residues. The ends were cut back, 1 base at V and 2 bases at J, with 13 bases in the middle. CDR3 sequence: CASSLMGGTPTDTQYF. As DNA, the CDR3 is TGTGCCAGCAGCTTAATGGGCGGGACCCCCACAGATACGCAGTATTTT.

The V gene is TRBV7-7, the J gene TRBJ2-7, with 12 bases aligning to TRBD1. Germline V lookup: CDR1 SSHAT, CDR2 FNYEAQ (reference sequence). The V gene end was trimmed by 5 bases and the J gene end by 6 bases; junction bases not matched to a gene: 5. The CDR3 is made up of 14 amino acids. The CDR3 loop is CASSPGTGGAEQYF. The CDR3 DNA follows: TGTGCCAGCAGCCCAGGGACAGGGGGCGCCGAGCAGTACTTC.

This sequence joins TRBV7-6 and TRBJ2-6; no definite D call. Germline V gene data show CDR1 as SGHVS and CDR2 as FNYEAQ. This CDR3 contains 16 residues. The V end was cut by 5 bases, the J end by 0 bases, with 11 bases between. The CDR3 coding sequence is TGTGCCAGCAGCCTCTTGAAGAGCTCTGGGGCCAACGTCCTGACTTTC. This encodes CASSLLKSSGANVLTF. Full variable domain (outside the CDR3, taken from reference TRBV7-6 and TRBJ2-6): GAGVSQSPRYKVTKRGQDVALRCDPISGHVSLYWYRQALGQGPEFLTYFNYEAQQDKSGLPNDRFSAERPEGSISTLTIQRTEQRDSAMYRCASSLLKSSGANVLTFGAGSRLTVL.

The chain carries TRBV14 and TRBJ2-7; 8 bases match TRBD1. Germline assignment: CDR1 SGHDN and CDR2 FVKESK. The V segment lost 5 bases and the J segment 5 bases; nucleotides outside the gene matches: 8. The CDR3 runs to 14 residues. The CDR3 bases are TGTGCCAGCAGCACCCGACAGGGGAGCGACGAGCAGTACTTC. Its translation is CASSTRQGSDEQYF.

The chain carries TRBV9 and TRBJ2-6; possibly TRBD1 or TRBD2 for D (5 bases each). Per germline, CDR1 SGDLS and CDR2 YYNGEE. Trimming stripped 2 bases from V and 3 bases from J, with 9 bases between. CDR3 size: 15 residues. The CDR3 coding sequence is TGTGCCAGCAGCGTTGGGGGTCGTGGGGCCAACGTCCTGACTTTC. Translated: CASSVGGRGANVLTF.

The chain combines TRBV11-2 with TRBJ2-3, with D unclear. Trimming shortened V by 4 bases and J by 4 bases, and 15 bases separated the two germline ends. Germline assignment: CDR1 SGHAT and CDR2 FQNNGV. The CDR3 runs to 15 residues. The CDR3 region has the DNA TGTGCCAGCAGCTCGACTGGGGTAGGATCAGATACGCAGTATTTT. Protein product: CASSSTGVGSDTQYF.

The chain carries TRBV5-6 and TRBJ2-5; D is possibly TRBD2 (5 bases). The CDR3 has 15 residues. Germline V lookup: CDR1 SGHDT, CDR2 YYEEEE. The V gene lost 4 bases and the J gene lost 7 bases, with 20 bases spanning the gap. CDR3 in DNA: TGTGCCAGCAGCCCCCGGCTCCGCGGGTGGAGGACCCAGTACTTC. Translation: CASSPRLRGWRTQYF. Variable domain in full (rest from reference TRBV5-6 and TRBJ2-5): DAGVTQSPTHLIKTRGQQVTLRCSPKSGHDTVSWYQQALGQGPQFIFQYYEEEERQRGNFPDRFSGHQFPNYSSELNVNALLLGDSALYLCASSPRLRGWRTQYFGPGTRLLVL.

The CDR3 nucleotides read TGTGCCAGTAGTGTCCGGGACAGCATCTATGGCTACACCTTC. Its protein is CASSVRDSIYGYTF. The gene calls are TRBV19 and TRBJ1-2, with 7 bases fitting TRBD1. V was clipped by 5 bases and J by 4 bases; unmatched bases: 7. The germline V gene encodes CDR1 LNHDA and CDR2 SQIVND (reference sequence). CDR3 length: 14 residues. Complete variable domain (other parts from reference TRBV19 and TRBJ1-2): DGGITQSPKYLFRKEGQNVTLSCEQNLNHDAMYWYRQDPGQGLRLIYYSQIVNDFQKGDIAEGYSVSREKKESFPLTVTSAQKNPTAFYLCASSVRDSIYGYTFGSGTRLTVV.

This clone showed up just once. The chain employs TRBV28 and TRBJ2-3; D is ambiguous. The germline CDR1 and CDR2 sequences are MDHEN and SYDVKM. CDR3 length equals 15 residues. The ends were cut back, 5 bases at V and 4 bases at J, with 16 bases in the middle. CDR3 protein: CASSPYLTPADTQYF. The DNA for the CDR3 is TGTGCCAGCAGTCCCTACCTGACGCCGGCAGATACGCAGTATTTT.

This clone appeared a few times. This rearrangement joins TRBV7-6 to TRBJ2-5, with 12 bases fitting TRBD1. The germline V gene has CDR1 SGHVS and CDR2 FNYEAQ. This CDR3 is built from 14 residues. V was pared by 4 bases and J by 6 bases, with 3 bases of the junction left unmatched. CDR3 residues: CASSWGQGAQTQYF. Here the CDR3 DNA reads TGTGCCAGCAGCTGGGGACAGGGGGCGCAGACCCAGTACTTC.

In this sample, this clone turned up once. V is TRBV27 and J is TRBJ1-1, with D possibly matching TRBD1 (6 bases). This CDR3 comprises 14 residues. The germline V and J ends were trimmed by 6 bases and 4 bases, with 15 bases remaining between them. CDR1 MNHEY and CDR2 SMNVEV come from the germline V gene (reference sequence). CDR3 sequence: CASSNHRVGTEAFF. The DNA for the CDR3 is TGTGCCAGCAGCAATCACAGGGTGGGCACTGAAGCTTTCTTT.

The rearrangement links TRBV19 to TRBJ2-7; the match to TRBD1 covers 8 bases. Germline trimming cut 5 bases from V and 5 bases from J; bases unmatched to any gene: 8. The CDR3 is 14 residues long. Germline V lookup: CDR1 LNHDA, CDR2 SQIVND (reference sequence). The CDR3 spells CASSLTDRVDEQYF. DNA of the CDR3: TGTGCCAGTAGTCTTACGGACAGGGTTGACGAGCAGTACTTC.

The table lists this clone with a few counts. This sequence joins TRBV11-2 and TRBJ1-1, with D possibly matching TRBD1 (6 bases). This CDR3 is 14 amino acids long. V lost 6 bases and J lost 4, with 15 bases in between. CDR1 and CDR2 from the germline V gene are SGHAT and FQNNGV. The CDR3 reads CASRGAGSFTEAFF. The CDR3 coding sequence is TGTGCCAGCAGGGGGGCGGGGTCGTTCACTGAAGCTTTCTTT.

This clone turned up a few times. V and J are TRBV5-1 and TRBJ1-1; D is uncertain. Germline-derived CDR1 and CDR2 are SGHRS and YFSETQ. The length of the CDR3 is 15 residues. V gave up 4 bases and J gave up 0 bases, with 13 bases separating them. The CDR3 region is CASSPLPPLNTEAFF. CDR3 nucleotides: TGCGCCAGCAGCCCCCTCCCGCCCCTGAACACTGAAGCTTTCTTT.